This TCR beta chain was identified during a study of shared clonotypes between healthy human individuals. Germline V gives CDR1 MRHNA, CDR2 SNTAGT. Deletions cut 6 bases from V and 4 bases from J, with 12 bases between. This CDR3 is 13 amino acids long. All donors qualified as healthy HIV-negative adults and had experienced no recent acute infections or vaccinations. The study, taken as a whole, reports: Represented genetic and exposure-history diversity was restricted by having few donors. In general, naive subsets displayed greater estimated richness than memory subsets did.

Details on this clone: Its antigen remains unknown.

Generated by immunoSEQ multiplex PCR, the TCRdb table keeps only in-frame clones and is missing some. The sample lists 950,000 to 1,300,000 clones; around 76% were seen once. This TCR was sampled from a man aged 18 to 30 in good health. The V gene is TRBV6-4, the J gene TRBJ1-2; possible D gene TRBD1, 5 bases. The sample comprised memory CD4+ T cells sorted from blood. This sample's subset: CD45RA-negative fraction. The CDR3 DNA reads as TGTGCCAGCAGCGGGGGTGGCGGCTATGGCTACACCTTC. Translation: CASSGGGGYGYTF.